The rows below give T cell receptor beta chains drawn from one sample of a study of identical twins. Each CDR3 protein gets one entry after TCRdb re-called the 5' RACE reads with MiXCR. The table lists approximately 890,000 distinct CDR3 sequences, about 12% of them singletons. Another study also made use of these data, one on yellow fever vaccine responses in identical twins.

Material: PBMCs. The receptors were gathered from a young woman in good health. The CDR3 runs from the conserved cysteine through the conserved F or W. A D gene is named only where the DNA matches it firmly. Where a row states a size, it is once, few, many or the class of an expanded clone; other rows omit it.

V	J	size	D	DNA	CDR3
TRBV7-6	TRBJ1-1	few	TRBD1	TGTGCCAGCAGCTTAGCCGGGGGCCTACAGGGGGCATCCACTGAAGCTTTCTTT	CASSLAGGLQGASTEAFF
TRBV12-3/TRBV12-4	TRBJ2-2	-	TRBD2	TGTGCCAGCAGTTTAGGGACTAGCGCATCGAACACCGGGGAGCTGTTTTTT	CASSLGTSASNTGELFF
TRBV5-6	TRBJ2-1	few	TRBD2	TGTGCCAGCAGCTTGTTGGTGACTAGCGGGTCCAATGAGCAGTTCTTC	CASSLLVTSGSNEQFF
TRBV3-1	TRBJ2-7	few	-	TGTGCCAGCAGCCATATGGGGAGCTCCTACGAGCAGTACTTC	CASSHMGSSYEQYF
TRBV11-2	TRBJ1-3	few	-	TGTGCCAGCAGCTTAGTAGAGAAACAGGATGAGAGCTCTGGAAACACCATATATTTT	CASSLVEKQDESSGNTIYF
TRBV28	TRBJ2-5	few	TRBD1	TGTGCCAGCAGTTTAGTACAGGGGGCTGAGACCCAGTACTTC	CASSLVQGAETQYF
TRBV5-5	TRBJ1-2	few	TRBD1	TGTGCCAGCAGCTTGGGACAGGGCCAGCTTTATGGCTACACCTTC	CASSLGQGQLYGYTF
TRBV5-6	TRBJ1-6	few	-	TGTGCCAGCAGCCGATTACAGGTTAATAATTCACCCCTCCACTTT	CASSRLQVNNSPLHF
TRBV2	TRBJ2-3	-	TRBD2	TGTGCCAGCCCCGAGACTAGCGGGAGCACAGATACGCAGTATTTT	CASPETSGSTDTQYF
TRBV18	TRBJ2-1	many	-	TGTGCCAGCTCACCACAGTCCGGTGATTGGGCGGACCTATACAATGAGCAGTTCTTC	CASSPQSGDWADLYNEQFF
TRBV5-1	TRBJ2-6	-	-	TGCGCCAGCAGCTTGCCGGGAGTAGCTGGGGCCAACGTCCTGACTTTC	CASSLPGVAGANVLTF
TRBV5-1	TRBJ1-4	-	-	TGCGCCAGCAGCGGTGGTCAGGGCCCTCTGTTTTTT	CASSGGQGPLFF
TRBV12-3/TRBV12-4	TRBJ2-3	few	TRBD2	TGTGCCAGCAGTTCCCTTTTACTAGCGGGAGGCACAGATACGCAGTATTTT	CASSSLLLAGGTDTQYF
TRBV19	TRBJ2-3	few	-	TGTGCCAGTAGTTTGTTGTCGGGTTTGGTAGGAGATACGCAGTATTTT	CASSLLSGLVGDTQYF
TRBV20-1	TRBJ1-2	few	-	TGCAGTGCTAAAAGAACAGGGTCTGGCTACACCTTC	CSAKRTGSGYTF
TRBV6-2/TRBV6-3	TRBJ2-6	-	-	TGTGCCAGCAGTCGCGGGAACTCTGGGGCCAACGTCCTGACTTTC	CASSRGNSGANVLTF
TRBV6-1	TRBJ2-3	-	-	TGTGCCAGCAGTGAGTCCAATACGCAGTATTTT	CASSESNTQYF
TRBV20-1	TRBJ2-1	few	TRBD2	TGCAGTGCTAGCCGCGGGGGGCATCGAGCGCCAAGCTCCTACAATGAGCAGTTCTTC	CSASRGGHRAPSSYNEQFF
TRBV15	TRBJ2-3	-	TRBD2	TGTGCCACCTCGTGGGGGGAGGGAGATACGCAGTATTTT	CATSWGEGDTQYF
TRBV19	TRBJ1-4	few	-	TGTGCCAGTAGTTTTGGGGGCGCGAATGAAAAACTGTTTTTT	CASSFGGANEKLFF
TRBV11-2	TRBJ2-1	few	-	TGTGCCAGCAGCGGTTACAGGGTCGGCAATGAGCAGTTCTTC	CASSGYRVGNEQFF
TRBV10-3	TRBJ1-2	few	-	TGTGCCATCAGCAATAAGGGTACCGGGACCACTTTTGGGGGCTACACCTTC	CAISNKGTGTTFGGYTF
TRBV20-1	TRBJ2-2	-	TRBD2	TGCAGTGCCAGAGGCGGTCCTCGTCTAGCGGGAAGCACCGGGGAGCTGTTTTTT	CSARGGPRLAGSTGELFF
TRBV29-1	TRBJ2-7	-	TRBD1	TGCAGCGTTGGGCTACAGGGGCAATCCTACGAGCAGTACTTC	CSVGLQGQSYEQYF
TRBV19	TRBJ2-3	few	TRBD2	TGTGCCAGTAAATCGCGGGGGGCCACCCTCAGCACAGATACGCAGTATTTT	CASKSRGATLSTDTQYF
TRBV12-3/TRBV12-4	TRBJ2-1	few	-	TGTGCCAGCAGTTTGATGAGCGGGAATGAGCAGTTCTTC	CASSLMSGNEQFF
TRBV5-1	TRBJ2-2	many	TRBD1	TGCGCCAGCAGAGGAAGACAGGGAGAAAACACCGGGGAGCTGTTTTTT	CASRGRQGENTGELFF
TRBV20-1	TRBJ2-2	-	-	TGCAGTGCTAGAGGGCAGCCCTTGAGGGGTTTTGAGGACACCGGGGAGCTGTTTTTT	CSARGQPLRGFEDTGELFF
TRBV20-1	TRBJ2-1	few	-	TGCAGTGCCCACTTCCCTCCCAGGGACGGGCAGTTCTTC	CSAHFPPRDGQFF
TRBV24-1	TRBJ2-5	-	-	TGTGCCACCAGTGATCCCAGGGGAGCCCAAGAGACCCAGTACTTC	CATSDPRGAQETQYF
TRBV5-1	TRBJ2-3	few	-	TGCGCCAGCACTTCTCGAGCAGATACGCAGTATTTT	CASTSRADTQYF
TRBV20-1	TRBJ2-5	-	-	TGCAGTGCTACCAGAAGGGTCCAAGAGACCCAGTACTTC	CSATRRVQETQYF
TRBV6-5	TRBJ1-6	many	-	TGTGCCAGCAGTTCGACGGGAAATTCACCCCTCCACTTT	CASSSTGNSPLHF
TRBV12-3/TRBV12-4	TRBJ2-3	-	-	TGTGCCAGCAGTTGGCGCTGGGAGTCCACAGATACGCAGTATTTT	CASSWRWESTDTQYF
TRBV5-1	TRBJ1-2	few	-	TGCGCCAGCAGCTTATCTATGGAGTCCTATGGCTACACCTTC	CASSLSMESYGYTF
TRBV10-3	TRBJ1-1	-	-	TGTGCCATCAGTTCGGGGATGAACACTGAAGCTTTCTTT	CAISSGMNTEAFF
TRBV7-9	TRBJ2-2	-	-	TGTGCCAGCAGCTTAGCGTGGGGCCCTACCGGGGAGCTGTTTTTT	CASSLAWGPTGELFF
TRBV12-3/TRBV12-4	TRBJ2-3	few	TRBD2	TGTGCCAGCAGGCGGACTAGCGGAGGAGATACGCAGTATTTT	CASRRTSGGDTQYF
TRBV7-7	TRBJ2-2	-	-	TGTGCCAGCACCAAAGGGTTTTTCACAGGCGCGAACACCGGGGAGCTGTTTTTT	CASTKGFFTGANTGELFF
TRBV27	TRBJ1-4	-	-	TGTGCCAGCAGTTTATTTTACAGGGAACAACTGTTTTTT	CASSLFYREQLFF
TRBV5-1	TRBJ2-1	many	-	TGCGCCAGCAGCTTACCAAGCAATGAGCAGTTCTTC	CASSLPSNEQFF
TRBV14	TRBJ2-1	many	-	TGTGCCAGCAGCCAAGACCAAACTAGTTACAATGAGCAGTTCTTC	CASSQDQTSYNEQFF